This is a list of T cell receptor beta chains from one sample in a study of cytomegalovirus exposure and HLA in healthy donors. The table came from immunoSEQ multiplex PCR; TCRdb's copy has only in-frame clones and leaves some out. The sample holds 150,000 to 200,000 clones, approximately 85% seen once. The specimen was PBMCs. Every receptor here comes from a man aged 25-40 years in good health and CMV-seropositive. The CDR3 runs from the conserved cysteine through the conserved F or W. The order of the fields is CDR3 protein, CDR3 DNA, clone size, V gene, D gene, J gene. D genes are given only for firm matches. Clone size appears in some rows only: once, few, many, or a class for an expanded clone.

CDR3 protein: CASRGLADEQFF
CDR3 DNA: TGTGCCAGTAGAGGACTAGCGGATGAGCAGTTCTTC
clone size: .
V gene: TRBV19
D gene: TRBD2
J gene: TRBJ2-1

CDR3 protein: CASSLKGLGYGYTF
CDR3 DNA: TGTGCCAGCAGCTTAAAGGGGTTAGGTTATGGCTACACCTTC
clone size: .
V gene: TRBV11-2
D gene: .
J gene: TRBJ1-2

CDR3 protein: CASRRDGGPNEQFF
CDR3 DNA: TGTGCCAGCAGGCGCGATGGAGGGCCCAATGAGCAGTTCTTC
clone size: .
V gene: TRBV6-5
D gene: .
J gene: TRBJ2-1

CDR3 protein: CASSLEGDTGELFF
CDR3 DNA: TGTGCCAGCAGCTTAGAGGGGGACACCGGGGAGCTGTTTTTT
clone size: .
V gene: TRBV7-3
D gene: .
J gene: TRBJ2-2

CDR3 protein: CASSAQLREETQYF
CDR3 DNA: TGTGCCAGCAGCGCCCAACTCAGGGAAGAGACCCAGTACTTC
clone size: .
V gene: TRBV11-2
D gene: .
J gene: TRBJ2-5

CDR3 protein: CASSNYMNTEAFF
CDR3 DNA: TGTGCCAGCAGTAACTACATGAACACTGAAGCTTTCTTT
clone size: .
V gene: TRBV27
D gene: .
J gene: TRBJ1-1

CDR3 protein: CASSPTGTGGTEAFF
CDR3 DNA: TGTGCCAGCAGCCCCACCGGGACAGGGGGAACTGAAGCTTTCTTT
clone size: .
V gene: TRBV5-4
D gene: TRBD1
J gene: TRBJ1-1

CDR3 protein: CASNKREGYNEQFF
CDR3 DNA: TGTGCCAGCAATAAGAGGGAGGGGTACAATGAGCAGTTCTTC
clone size: .
V gene: TRBV2
D gene: TRBD2
J gene: TRBJ2-1

CDR3 protein: CASSLVFSGNTGELFF
CDR3 DNA: TGTGCCAGCAGCTTAGTATTTTCCGGGAACACCGGGGAGCTGTTTTTT
clone size: .
V gene: TRBV7-2
D gene: .
J gene: TRBJ2-2

CDR3 protein: CASSARPGLAGAAETQYF
CDR3 DNA: TGCGCCAGCAGCGCCAGACCGGGACTAGCGGGAGCGGCAGAGACCCAGTACTTC
clone size: .
V gene: TRBV5-1
D gene: TRBD2
J gene: TRBJ2-5

CDR3 protein: CASSIDLLAGGVHEQFF
CDR3 DNA: TGTGCCAGTAGTATAGATCTACTAGCGGGGGGGGTCCATGAGCAGTTCTTC
clone size: once
V gene: TRBV19
D gene: TRBD2
J gene: TRBJ2-1

CDR3 protein: CASSLEGLAGGLRETQYF
CDR3 DNA: TGCGCCAGCAGCCTAGAAGGACTAGCGGGAGGACTTCGAGAGACCCAGTACTTC
clone size: once
V gene: TRBV4-3
D gene: TRBD2
J gene: TRBJ2-5

CDR3 protein: CASGLGAGNTEAFF
CDR3 DNA: TGTGCTAGTGGTTTGGGCGCAGGGAACACTGAAGCTTTCTTT
clone size: .
V gene: TRBV12-5
D gene: .
J gene: TRBJ1-1

CDR3 protein: CASSLGGAGELFF
CDR3 DNA: TGTGCCAGCAGCTTAGGGGGGGCCGGGGAGCTGTTTTTT
clone size: .
V gene: TRBV7-2
D gene: .
J gene: TRBJ2-2

CDR3 protein: CASTQGGFGNQPQHF
CDR3 DNA: TGTGCCAGCACCCAAGGGGGATTCGGGAATCAGCCCCAGCATTTT
clone size: .
V gene: TRBV2
D gene: .
J gene: TRBJ1-5

CDR3 protein: CASSRAGESGELFF
CDR3 DNA: TGTGCCAGCAGTAGGGCGGGAGAGTCCGGGGAGCTGTTTTTT
clone size: many
V gene: TRBV2
D gene: TRBD2
J gene: TRBJ2-2

CDR3 protein: CASLLVDIPHNEQFF
CDR3 DNA: TGTGCCAGCCTTCTTGTGGACATACCCCACAATGAGCAGTTCTTC
clone size: .
V gene: TRBV6-1
D gene: .
J gene: TRBJ2-1